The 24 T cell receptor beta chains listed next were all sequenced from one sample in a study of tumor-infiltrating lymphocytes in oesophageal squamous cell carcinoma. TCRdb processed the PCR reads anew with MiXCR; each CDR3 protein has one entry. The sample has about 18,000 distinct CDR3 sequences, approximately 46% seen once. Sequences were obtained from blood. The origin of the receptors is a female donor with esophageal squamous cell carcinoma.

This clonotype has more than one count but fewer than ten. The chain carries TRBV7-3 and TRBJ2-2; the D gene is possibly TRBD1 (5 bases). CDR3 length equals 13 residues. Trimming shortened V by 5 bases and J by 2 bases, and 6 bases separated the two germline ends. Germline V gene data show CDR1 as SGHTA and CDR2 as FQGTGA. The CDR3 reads CASSGQNTGELFF. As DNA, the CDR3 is TGTGCCAGCAGCGGACAAAACACCGGGGAGCTGTTTTTT.

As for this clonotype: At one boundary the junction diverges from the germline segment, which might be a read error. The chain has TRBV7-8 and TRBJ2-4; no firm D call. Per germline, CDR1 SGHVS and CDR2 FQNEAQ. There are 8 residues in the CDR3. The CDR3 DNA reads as TGTGCCAGCAGCCGCCTTCGGTTC. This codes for CASSRLRF.

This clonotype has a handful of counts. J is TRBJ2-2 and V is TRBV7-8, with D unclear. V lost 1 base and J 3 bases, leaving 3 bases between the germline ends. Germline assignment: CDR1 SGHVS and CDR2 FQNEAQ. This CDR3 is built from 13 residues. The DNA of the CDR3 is TGTGCCAGCAGCTTAGGCTACACCGGGGAGCTGTTTTTT. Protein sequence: CASSLGYTGELFF.

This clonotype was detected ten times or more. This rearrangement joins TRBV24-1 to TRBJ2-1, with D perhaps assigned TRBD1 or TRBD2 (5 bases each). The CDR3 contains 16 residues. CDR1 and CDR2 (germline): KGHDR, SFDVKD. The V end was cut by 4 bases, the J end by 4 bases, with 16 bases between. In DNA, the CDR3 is TGTGCCACCAGTGACCCCAAAGGGGAGACTTACAATGAGCAGTTCTTC. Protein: CATSDPKGETYNEQFF.

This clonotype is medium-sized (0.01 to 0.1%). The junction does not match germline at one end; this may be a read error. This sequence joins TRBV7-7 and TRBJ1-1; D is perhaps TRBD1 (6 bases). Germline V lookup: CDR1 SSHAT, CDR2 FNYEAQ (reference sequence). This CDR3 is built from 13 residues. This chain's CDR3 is CASSLKGGAEAFF. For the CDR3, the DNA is TGTGCTAGCAGCTTAAAGGGGGGAGCTGAAGCTTTCTTT.

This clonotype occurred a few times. The CDR3, as DNA: TGTGTCACCCTAGCGGGAGGTCAACCCTACGAGCAGTATTTT. It codes for CVTLAGGQPYEQYF. The rearrangement links TRBV28 to TRBJ2-3; 11 positions agree with TRBD2. Germline lookup yields CDR1 MDHEN and CDR2 SYDVKM. The CDR3 is made up of 14 amino acids.

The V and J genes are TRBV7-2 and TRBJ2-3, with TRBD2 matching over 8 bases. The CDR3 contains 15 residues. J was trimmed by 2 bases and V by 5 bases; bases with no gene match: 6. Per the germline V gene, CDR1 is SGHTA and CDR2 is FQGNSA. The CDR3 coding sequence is TGTGCCAGCAGCCTCGCTAGCGGGTACACAGATACGCAGTATTTT. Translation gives CASSLASGYTDTQYF.

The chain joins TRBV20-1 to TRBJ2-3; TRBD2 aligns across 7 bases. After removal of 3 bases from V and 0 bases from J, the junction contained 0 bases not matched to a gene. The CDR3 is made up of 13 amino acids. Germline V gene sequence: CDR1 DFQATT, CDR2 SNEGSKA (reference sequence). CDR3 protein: CSASGGSTDTQYF. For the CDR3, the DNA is TGCAGTGCTAGCGGGGGGAGCACAGATACGCAGTATTTT.

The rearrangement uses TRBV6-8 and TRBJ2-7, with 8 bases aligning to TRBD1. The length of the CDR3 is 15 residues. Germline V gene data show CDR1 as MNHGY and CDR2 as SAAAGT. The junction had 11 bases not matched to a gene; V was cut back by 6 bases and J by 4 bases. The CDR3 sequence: CASSSTTGARYEQYF. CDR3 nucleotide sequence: TGTGCCAGCAGCTCAACGACAGGGGCTAGATACGAGCAGTACTTC.

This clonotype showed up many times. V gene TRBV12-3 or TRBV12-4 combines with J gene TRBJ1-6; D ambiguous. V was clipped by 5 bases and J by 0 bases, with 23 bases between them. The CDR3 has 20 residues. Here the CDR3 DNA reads TGTGCCAGCAGTCACCGGGTCCCCTTCCTAATTAGCTCCTATAATTCACCCCTCCACTTT. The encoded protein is CASSHRVPFLISSYNSPLHF.

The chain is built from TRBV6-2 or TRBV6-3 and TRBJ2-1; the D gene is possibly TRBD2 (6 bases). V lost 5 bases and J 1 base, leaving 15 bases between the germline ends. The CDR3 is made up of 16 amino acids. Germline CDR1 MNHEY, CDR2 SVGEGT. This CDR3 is CASSHNLLASYNEQFF. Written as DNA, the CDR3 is TGTGCCAGCAGTCATAACCTTCTAGCGTCCTACAATGAGCAGTTCTTC.

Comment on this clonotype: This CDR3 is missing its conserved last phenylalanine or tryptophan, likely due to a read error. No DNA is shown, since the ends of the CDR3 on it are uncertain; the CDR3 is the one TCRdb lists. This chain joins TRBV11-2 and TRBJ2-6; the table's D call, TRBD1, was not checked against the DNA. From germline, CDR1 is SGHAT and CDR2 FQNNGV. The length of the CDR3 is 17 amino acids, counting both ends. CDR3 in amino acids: CASSPTDRRWDEQYFGA.

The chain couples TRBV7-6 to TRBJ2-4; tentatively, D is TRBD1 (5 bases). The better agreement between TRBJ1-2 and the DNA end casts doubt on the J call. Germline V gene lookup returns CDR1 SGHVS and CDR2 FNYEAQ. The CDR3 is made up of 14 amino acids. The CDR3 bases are TGTGCCAGCAGCAAGACAGAGGCCCGGGATGGCTACACCTTC. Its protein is CASSKTEARDGYTF.

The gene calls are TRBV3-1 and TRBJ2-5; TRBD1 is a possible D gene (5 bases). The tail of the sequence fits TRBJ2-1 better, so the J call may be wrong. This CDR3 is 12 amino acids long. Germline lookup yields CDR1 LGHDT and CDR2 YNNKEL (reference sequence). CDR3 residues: CASSQEGRVQFF. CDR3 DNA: TGTGCCAGCAGCCAAGAGGGCAGGGTTCAGTTCTTC.

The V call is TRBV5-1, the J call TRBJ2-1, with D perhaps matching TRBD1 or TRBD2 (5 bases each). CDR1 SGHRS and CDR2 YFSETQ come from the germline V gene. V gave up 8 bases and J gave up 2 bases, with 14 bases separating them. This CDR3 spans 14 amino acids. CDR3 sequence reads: CASNRDAAYNEQFF. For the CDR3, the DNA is TGCGCCAGTAACCGGGACGCGGCCTACAATGAGCAGTTCTTC.

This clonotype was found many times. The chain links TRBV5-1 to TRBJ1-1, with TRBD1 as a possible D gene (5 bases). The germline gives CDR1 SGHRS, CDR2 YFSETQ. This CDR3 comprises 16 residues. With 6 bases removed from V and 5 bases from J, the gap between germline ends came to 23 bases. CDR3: CASTSPAGGGVTEAFF. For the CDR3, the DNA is TGCGCCAGCACCTCGCCTGCCGGGGGAGGGGTAACTGAAGCTTTCTTT.

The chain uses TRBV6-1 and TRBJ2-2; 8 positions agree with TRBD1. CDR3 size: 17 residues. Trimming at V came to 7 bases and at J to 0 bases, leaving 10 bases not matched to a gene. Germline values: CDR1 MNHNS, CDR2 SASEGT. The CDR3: CASTYTSGGANTGELFF. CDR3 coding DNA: TGTGCCAGCACCTATACCTCAGGGGGCGCGAACACCGGGGAGCTGTTTTTT.

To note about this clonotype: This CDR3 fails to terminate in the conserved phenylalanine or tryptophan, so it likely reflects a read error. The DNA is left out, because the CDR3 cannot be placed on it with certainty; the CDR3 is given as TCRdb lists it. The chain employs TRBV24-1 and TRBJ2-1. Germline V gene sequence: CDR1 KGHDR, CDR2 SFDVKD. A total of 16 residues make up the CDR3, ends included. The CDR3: CATSDFGTNYGYTFGS.

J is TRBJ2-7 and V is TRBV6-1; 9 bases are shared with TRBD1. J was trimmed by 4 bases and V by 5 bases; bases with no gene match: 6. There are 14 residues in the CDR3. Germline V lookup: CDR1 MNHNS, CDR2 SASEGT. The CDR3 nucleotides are TGTGCCAGCAGTTCCTCCGGGACAGGGTACGAGCAGTACTTC. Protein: CASSSSGTGYEQYF.

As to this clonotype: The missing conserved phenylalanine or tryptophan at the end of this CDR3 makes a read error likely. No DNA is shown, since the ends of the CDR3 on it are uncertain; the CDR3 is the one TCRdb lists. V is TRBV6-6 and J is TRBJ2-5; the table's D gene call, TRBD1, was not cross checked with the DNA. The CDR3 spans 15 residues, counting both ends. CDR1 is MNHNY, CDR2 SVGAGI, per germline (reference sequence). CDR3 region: CASSRGTEYSYTFGS.

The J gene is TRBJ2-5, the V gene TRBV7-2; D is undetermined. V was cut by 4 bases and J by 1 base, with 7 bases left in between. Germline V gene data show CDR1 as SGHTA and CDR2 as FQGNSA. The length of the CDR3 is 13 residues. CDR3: CASSSMPQETQYF. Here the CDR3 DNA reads TGTGCCAGCAGCTCAATGCCCCAAGAGACCCAGTACTTC.

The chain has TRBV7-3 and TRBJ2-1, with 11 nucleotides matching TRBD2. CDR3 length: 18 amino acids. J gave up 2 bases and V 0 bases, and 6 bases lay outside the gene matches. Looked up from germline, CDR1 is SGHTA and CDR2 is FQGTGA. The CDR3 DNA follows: TGTGCCAGCAGCTTAACTAGCGGGGGGGCCTTACCCTACAATGAGCAGTTCTTC. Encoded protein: CASSLTSGGALPYNEQFF.

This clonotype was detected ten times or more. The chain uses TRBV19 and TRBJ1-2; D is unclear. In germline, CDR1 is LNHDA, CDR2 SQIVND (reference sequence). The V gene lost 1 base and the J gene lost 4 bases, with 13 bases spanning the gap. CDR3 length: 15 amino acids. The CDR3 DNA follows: TGTGCCAGTAGTATAGGTGGAGGGATTCGCTATGGCTACACCTTC. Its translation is CASSIGGGIRYGYTF.

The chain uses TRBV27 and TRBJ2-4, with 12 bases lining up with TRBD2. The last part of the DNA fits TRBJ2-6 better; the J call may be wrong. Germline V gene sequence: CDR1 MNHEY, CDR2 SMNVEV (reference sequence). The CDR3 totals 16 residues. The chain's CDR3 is CASSLLAGGWANVLTF. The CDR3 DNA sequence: TGTGCCAGCAGTTTGCTAGCGGGGGGGTGGGCCAACGTCCTGACTTTC.